The 20 T cell receptor beta chains presented below share a single source sample, sequenced in a study of CD8 T cells in Susac syndrome. RNA in amounts of about 0.45 to 1 ug was reverse transcribed with random hexamers. MiXCR, applied by TCRdb to the immunoSEQ multiplex PCR reads, yields one record per CDR3 protein. This table has 130,000 to 150,000 distinct CDR3 sequences, 85% to 95% appearing once. The sequencing input was CD8+ T cells from PBMCs. These receptors all stem from a human donor in good health.

This clonotype showed up just once. CDR3: CASSLQGAFYNEQFF. Written as DNA, the CDR3 is TGTGCCAGCAGTTTACAGGGGGCGTTCTACAATGAGCAGTTCTTC. The V gene is TRBV12-3 or TRBV12-4, the J gene TRBJ2-1; 8 bases are shared with TRBD1. This CDR3 comprises 15 residues. Unmatched junction bases numbered 3, after V lost 2 bases and J lost 3 bases.

The rearrangement links TRBV9 to TRBJ1-2; 9 bases are a match to TRBD1. Germline CDR1 is SGDLS and CDR2 is YYNGEE. Losses at the gene ends were 2 bases for V and 6 bases for J; bases not matched to a gene: 8. The CDR3 totals 15 residues. In nucleotides, the CDR3 is TGTGCCAGCAGCGTGCAGACAGGGGGTCTACATGGCTACACCTTC. As protein: CASSVQTGGLHGYTF.

The chain employs TRBV6-2 or TRBV6-3 and TRBJ2-4; 7 bases map to TRBD1. This CDR3 has 14 amino acids. V gave up 9 bases and J gave up 2 bases; unmatched junction bases: 7. Germline CDR1 reads MNHEY; CDR2 reads SVGEGT. This chain's CDR3 is CASAGGISKNIQYF. DNA of the CDR3: TGTGCCAGTGCAGGGGGTATTTCCAAAAACATTCAGTACTTC.

V and J are TRBV28 and TRBJ1-2; no firm D call. The CDR3 runs 11 residues. Germline lookup yields CDR1 MDHEN and CDR2 SYDVKM. V was cut by 4 bases and J by 0 bases, with 0 bases left in between. The CDR3 region is CASSSNYGYTF. In nucleotides, the CDR3 is TGTGCCAGCAGTTCTAACTATGGCTACACCTTC.

V and J are TRBV14 and TRBJ2-3; 8 nucleotides align to TRBD2. Germline V gene lookup returns CDR1 SGHDN and CDR2 FVKESK. There are 14 residues in the CDR3. V gave up 2 bases and J gave up 4 bases; unmatched junction bases: 2. CDR3 protein: CASSQIAGSDTQYF. CDR3 in DNA: TGTGCCAGCAGCCAAATAGCGGGATCAGATACGCAGTATTTT.

The chain has TRBV20-1 and TRBJ2-1; TRBD2 agrees at 8 bases. There are 14 residues in the CDR3. Germline-derived CDR1 and CDR2 are DFQATT and SNEGSKA (reference sequence). The J segment lost 9 bases and the V segment lost 2 bases, leaving 9 bases of the junction unmatched. CDR3 loop: CSARPGLGRAEQFF. In DNA form, the CDR3 reads TGCAGTGCTAGACCGGGACTAGGGCGGGCTGAGCAGTTCTTC.

This chain uses TRBV28 with TRBJ2-1; either TRBD1 or TRBD2 may fit D (5 bases each). V was cut by 3 bases and J by 6 bases, with 15 bases left in between. This CDR3 has 15 residues. The V gene's germline CDR1 is MDHEN and CDR2 SYDVKM. The chain's CDR3 is CASSLGRSTSNEQFF. The CDR3 region has the DNA TGTGCCAGCAGTTTGGGACGGTCAACGAGCAATGAGCAGTTCTTC.

The J gene is TRBJ2-1, the V gene TRBV23-1, with D possibly being TRBD1 or TRBD2 (5 bases each). TRBV23-1 is an open reading frame, and its role is uncertain. Trimming removed 0 bases from V and 8 bases from J, with 17 bases in between. The length of the CDR3 is 16 residues. The CDR3 sequence: CASSQSEHRDDDEQFF. The CDR3 bases are TGCGCCAGCAGTCAATCGGAACATCGGGACGACGATGAGCAGTTCTTC.

The rearrangement joins TRBV20-1 to TRBJ2-6; D remains ambiguous. V lost 4 bases and J 1 base, leaving 5 bases between the germline ends. Germline V gene sequence: CDR1 DFQATT, CDR2 SNEGSKA (reference sequence). This CDR3 contains 13 residues. CDR3 loop: CSAIGSGANVLTF. CDR3 DNA: TGCAGTGCTATTGGGTCTGGGGCCAACGTCCTGACTTTC.

The chain couples TRBV2 to TRBJ2-7; D remains unclear. CDR3 length: 12 amino acids. V lost 10 bases, J lost 2 bases, and 12 bases lay in between. Germline V gene sequence: CDR1 SNHLY, CDR2 FYNNEI. CDR3 in DNA: TGTGCCACGGCCGGTCAGGCCTACGAGCAGTACTTC. Amino acids: CATAGQAYEQYF. Complete variable domain (other parts from reference TRBV2 and TRBJ2-7): EPEVTQTPSHQVTQMGQEVILRCVPISNHLYFYWYRQILGQKVEFLVSFYNNEISEKSEIFDDQFSVERPDGSNFTLKIRSTKLEDSAMYFCATAGQAYEQYFGPGTRLTVT.

V and J are TRBV27 and TRBJ2-7; 7 bases align to TRBD1. The CDR3 extends over 13 amino acids. Germline values: CDR1 MNHEY, CDR2 SMNVEV (reference sequence). V lost 6 bases to trimming and J lost 2 bases; unmatched junction nucleotides: 4. This CDR3 is CASSIGTAYEQYF. The CDR3 region has the DNA TGTGCCAGCAGCATTGGGACAGCCTACGAGCAGTACTTC.

In the case of this clonotype: It is unclear where the CDR3 begins or ends on the DNA, so no DNA is shown, and the CDR3 is as TCRdb lists it. The rearrangement uses TRBV12-3 or TRBV12-4 and TRBJ2-2; the DNA was not used to check the table's D call, TRBD1. The CDR3 has 16 amino acids, counting both end residues. CDR3 protein: CASSYQTGGYTGSCFF.

Only a few counts were recorded for this clonotype. DNA of the CDR3: TGCGCCAGCAGCCGCACTAGCGGGAGTTACAATGAGCAGTTCTTC. Protein product: CASSRTSGSYNEQFF. The J gene is TRBJ2-1, the V gene TRBV4-3; 11 bases agree with TRBD2. The J segment lost 4 bases and the V segment lost 4 bases, leaving 3 bases of the junction unmatched. Per the germline V gene, CDR1 is LGHNA and CDR2 is YSLEER. The CDR3 has 15 amino acids.

The J gene is TRBJ2-7, the V gene TRBV7-8, with D hard to call. Germline assignment: CDR1 SGHVS and CDR2 FQNEAQ. This CDR3 region has 13 residues. V dropped 5 bases and J dropped 6 bases, with 14 bases sitting between them. The CDR3 region has the DNA TGTGCCAGCAGCCTCGGGTTTCAAGGCGAGCAGTACTTC. This gives the protein CASSLGFQGEQYF.

This chain uses TRBV13 with TRBJ2-6, with D perhaps given as TRBD1 or TRBD2 (5 bases each). Germline V gene sequence: CDR1 PRHDT, CDR2 FYEKMQ (reference sequence). V lost 1 base, J lost 4 bases, and 14 bases lay in between. This CDR3 is 17 amino acids long. The CDR3 nucleotides are TGTGCCAGCAGCTTAGCTCCGGGGCTAAGCGGGGCCAACGTCCTGACTTTC. This codes for CASSLAPGLSGANVLTF.

The chain couples TRBV20-1 to TRBJ2-7; possible D gene TRBD2, 5 bases. V gave up 0 bases and J gave up 3 bases, with 12 bases separating them. The length of the CDR3 is 14 residues. The V gene's germline CDR1 is DFQATT and CDR2 SNEGSKA (reference sequence). CDR3 DNA sequence: TGCAGTGCTAGAGAGGCGGGTGTGGACTACGAGCAGTACTTC. Translated, it gives CSAREAGVDYEQYF.

The rearrangement links TRBV12-3 or TRBV12-4 to TRBJ1-1, with D maybe TRBD1 (5 bases). V was clipped by 6 bases and J by 8 bases, with 19 bases between them. The CDR3 contains 14 residues. CDR3 residues: CASRKPVFDREAFF. Here the CDR3 DNA reads TGTGCCAGCAGAAAACCGGTGTTTGACAGAGAAGCTTTCTTT.

The chain combines TRBV3-1 with TRBJ2-5, with TRBD2 matching over 7 bases. Germline loops: CDR1 LGHDT, CDR2 YNNKEL (reference sequence). The junction had 13 bases not matched to a gene; V was cut back by 4 bases and J by 5 bases. This CDR3 has 16 residues. CDR3 bases: TGTGCCAGCAGCCCCAACATGCAGACTAGCCTTGAGACCCAGTACTTC. Translating gives CASSPNMQTSLETQYF.

The chain employs TRBV5-6 and TRBJ2-7; no reliable D call. This CDR3 comprises 16 residues. Germline-derived CDR1 and CDR2 are SGHDT and YYEEEE. V dropped 0 bases and J dropped 3 bases, with 16 bases sitting between them. The CDR3 bases are TGTGCCAGCAGCTTGGCGAAGGTCGTCGGAATCTACGAGCAGTACTTC. Translated: CASSLAKVVGIYEQYF.

The chain recombines TRBV7-9 with TRBJ1-1; D call uncertain. The length of the CDR3 is 11 residues. The germline CDR1 and CDR2 sequences are SEHNR and FQNEAQ (reference sequence). The germline V and J ends were trimmed by 8 bases and 2 bases, with 6 bases remaining between them. In DNA, the CDR3 is TGTGCCAGCTGTCGAAACACTGAAGCTTTCTTT. Its translation is CASCRNTEAFF.